The rows below give T cell receptor beta chains drawn from one sample of a study of blood T cell repertoires in COVID-19. TCRdb's table, derived via immunoSEQ multiplex PCR, lists solely in-frame clones and lacks some. Among 85,000 to 100,000 clones, around nine tenths were seen once, and the ten largest hold around 19%. Sequencing used peripheral blood. Receptors were obtained from a woman aged 60-75 years with COVID-19, enrolled during active disease. Both conserved end residues are part of each CDR3. The D gene is left open where the match is weak. For some rows the clone size is stated as once, few or many, or as a class when expanded; others skip it.

V gene	clone size	J gene	D gene	CDR3 DNA	CDR3 protein
TRBV6-2/TRBV6-3	-	TRBJ1-1	TRBD1	TGTGCCAGCAGTTATCAGGGGGGAACTGAAGCTTTCTTT	CASSYQGGTEAFF
TRBV6-2/TRBV6-3	few	TRBJ2-7	TRBD1	TGTGCCAGCAGTTACGGTCGGGACAGCCCAAGGATCCCCTACGAGCAGTACTTC	CASSYGRDSPRIPYEQYF
TRBV10-3	-	TRBJ1-2	-	TGTGCCATCAGTGAGTCAGCCAGCCAGGGGGGCTACACCTTC	CAISESASQGGYTF
TRBV10-3	few	TRBJ2-7	-	TGTGCCATCAGTGACGGGGGTAAGCACGAGCAGTACTTC	CAISDGGKHEQYF
TRBV4-2	few	TRBJ2-2	TRBD2	TGTGCCAGCAGCCAAGCGCTAGCGGGGGGGAGCGGGGAGCTGTTTTTT	CASSQALAGGSGELFF
TRBV6-6	once	TRBJ2-2	TRBD2	TGTGCCAGCAACCTAGCGGGCGGGACCGGGGAGCTGTTTTTT	CASNLAGGTGELFF
TRBV7-2	-	TRBJ2-7	TRBD2	TGTGCCAGCAGCTTAGTTATTAGCGGGGGATCCTACGAGCAGTACTTC	CASSLVISGGSYEQYF
TRBV7-9	-	TRBJ2-1	-	TGTGCCAGCCCAGCGCCAAGCTCCTACAATGAGCAGTTCTTC	CASPAPSSYNEQFF
TRBV3-1/TRBV3-2	-	TRBJ1-2	-	TGTGCCAGCAGCCAAGTGGGACTAATTAACTATGGCTACACCTTC	CASSQVGLINYGYTF
TRBV18	-	TRBJ2-5	TRBD2	TGTGCCAGCTCACCGAGGACTAGCGGGGGCGGGGAAGAGACCCAGTACTTC	CASSPRTSGGGEETQYF
TRBV7-2	-	TRBJ1-6	TRBD1	TGTGCCAGCAGAAAACCTGCAGGGGGCGGTTCACCCCTCCACTTT	CASRKPAGGGSPLHF
TRBV7-9	-	TRBJ2-3	TRBD2	TGTGCCAGCAGCAAGGGTCGCCGCGGGGGGTACACAGATACGCAGTATTTT	CASSKGRRGGYTDTQYF
TRBV20-1	-	TRBJ1-2	-	TGCAGTGCTAGTTACCTACCCGGGGACTATGGCTACACCTTC	CSASYLPGDYGYTF
TRBV28	-	TRBJ1-5	-	TGTGCCAGCAGTTTTGGGGGGGCCGGGGACCAGCCCCAGCATTTT	CASSFGGAGDQPQHF